Below, 7 T cell receptor beta chains from the same sample are listed, as sequenced in a study of vaccination and CD4 T cells after COVID-19. The Oncomine TCR Beta short-read assay was applied to DNA of cultured CD4+ T cells. One entry per CDR3 protein results from TCRdb running MiXCR on the PCR reads. Counted here are about 19,000 distinct CDR3 sequences, under 65% occurring once; the ten biggest clones make up around 10%. The treatment was: approximately 10-day PBMC culture with coronavirus spike peptide pools or control peptides (ViraFEST assay). Which antigens these TCRs recognize remains unknown. The sample here was CD4+ T cells from blood, cultured in vitro, taken after SARS-CoV-2 vaccination. The receptors come from a human donor who had recovered from COVID-19.

The genes are TRBV11-2 and TRBJ2-3; 12 bases map to TRBD2. Germline loops: CDR1 SGHAT, CDR2 FQNNGV. The CDR3 spans 17 residues. Trimming removed 6 bases from V and 4 bases from J; junction bases left unmatched: 11. CDR3 region: CASSSTSGSWAADTQYF. The CDR3 DNA reads TGTGCCAGCAGTTCGACTAGCGGGAGCTGGGCGGCAGATACGCAGTATTTT.

This clonotype was found a few times. The V and J genes are TRBV20-1 and TRBJ2-2, with D possibly TRBD2 on 6 matching bases. The CDR3 extends over 15 amino acids. CDR1 and CDR2 from the germline V gene are DFQATT and SNEGSKA (reference sequence). Trimming removed 6 bases from V and 6 bases from J, with 20 bases in between. CDR3 amino acids: CSAPLRDSLAGELFF. In DNA form, the CDR3 reads TGCAGTGCCCCCCTCCGGGACTCCCTTGCCGGGGAGCTGTTTTTT.

This clonotype was seen once. The CDR3 coding sequence is TGCAGTGCTAGTACGGACGGGTTAGGCCTAGGGGGTGGCTACACCTTC. This translates into CSASTDGLGLGGGYTF. The chain has TRBV20-1 and TRBJ1-2, with TRBD1 as a possible D gene (6 bases). Germline CDR1 is DFQATT and CDR2 is SNEGSKA (reference sequence). CDR3 size: 16 residues. With 3 bases removed from V and 7 bases from J, the gap between germline ends came to 24 bases.

The table lists this clonotype with a few counts. This chain uses TRBV20-1 with TRBJ1-1; no firm D call. Germline-derived CDR1 and CDR2 are DFQATT and SNEGSKA (reference sequence). Trimming removed 6 bases from V and 2 bases from J, with 16 bases in between. The CDR3 is 14 amino acids. The CDR3 sequence: CSAIAAMGNTEAFF. The DNA of the CDR3 is TGCAGTGCCATAGCGGCCATGGGAAACACTGAAGCTTTCTTT.

The V gene is TRBV5-1, the J gene TRBJ1-2, with TRBD1 matching over 10 bases. The V gene end was trimmed by 4 bases and the J gene end by 8 bases; junction bases not matched to a gene: 5. Germline V gene lookup returns CDR1 SGHRS and CDR2 YFSETQ. This CDR3 is built from 13 residues. CDR3 residues: CASSTGQGLGYTF. CDR3 coding DNA: TGCGCCAGCAGCACGGGACAGGGGTTGGGCTACACCTTC.

This chain joins TRBV11-3 and TRBJ2-2; 7 bases align to TRBD1. CDR3 length equals 13 residues. The germline V gene encodes CDR1 SGHNT and CDR2 YENEEA. V shed 8 bases, J shed 5 bases, and the junction held 5 bases outside the gene matches. The CDR3 is CASALTGTGELFF. In DNA form, the CDR3 reads TGTGCCAGCGCCTTGACAGGGACCGGGGAGCTGTTTTTT.

This clonotype was detected only once. CDR3 loop: CATSGEYEQYF. The CDR3, as DNA: TGTGCCACCTCGGGGGAATACGAGCAGTACTTC. The chain uses TRBV19 and TRBJ2-7, with a tentative D call TRBD2 (6 bases). V was clipped by 10 bases and J by 4 bases, with 11 bases between them. Germline lookup yields CDR1 LNHDA and CDR2 SQIVND (reference sequence). This CDR3 comprises 11 residues.